Sequencing of this T cell receptor beta chain was carried out in a study of blood T cell repertoires in COVID-19 (TCRdb year 2020). Background for the entire study: Samples from collaborators originated in the United States, Italy and Spain and spanned both the acute and convalescent phases of COVID-19. The samples were drawn from two sources: the first 160 participants of the ongoing ImmuneRACE study, and 1,000 to 1,500 subjects contributed by 6 global collaborators. Where available, HLA class I and class II types were obtained from metadata supplied by the sample provider rather than from assay-based typing. Deeply sampled blood TCRbeta repertoires from subjects exposed to, actively infected with, or recovered from COVID-19 were included in the dataset. Nearly every sample came with metadata listing a de-identified subject ID, COVID-19 status, age in years and sex. The material from the prospective study consisted of cDNA or gDNA derived from T cells, B-cell-depleted T cells, or PBMCs. The repertoires were released in a freely available public database meant as a resource for research on the immune response to SARS-CoV-2. Overall study results and their limits: The amount of clinical and demographic metadata varied by source and participant and was provided uncurated.

Of note for this clone: Its antigen is currently not known. No clone much larger than this one lies a single base away; base qualities are absent.

TCRbeta CDR3 regions were amplified from genomic DNA by means of the immunoSEQ Assay, a bias-controlled multiplex PCR. Processing in the source paper ran as follows. Within the assay, amplification of reference gene primers was used to estimate how many nucleated cells each sample contained. To quantify the absolute abundance of each unique TCRbeta CDR3 rearrangement, sequence reads were collapsed and filtered. For each sample, productive Simpson clonality was calculated by taking the square root of Simpson's diversity index across productive rearrangements. In its TCRdb copy, this immuneACCESS table keeps in-frame sequences only and misses some clones. Where compared with another copy, unresolved V genes explain less than half of these, and the others have no known cause. V and J calls and clone size are copied from that table; D and trimming were computed from the DNA. Present in this sample are over 100,000 clones, approximately 85% of which were seen just once. The biggest ten clones account for roughly 7.9% of the sample.

The germline V gene (reference sequence) supplies CDR1 MNHEY and CDR2 SMNVEV. Taken from cysteine to phenylalanine, the CDR3 has 14 residues. Only the CDR3 DNA is retained, 42 bases long and in frame from the first base. Germline trimming: 6 bases from V, 5 bases from J; junction bases outside gene matches: 5. Whole blood was collected in K2EDTA tubes by collaborating institutions according to the institutions' own protocols. For TCRbeta analysis, collaborators shipped samples as frozen whole blood, isolated PBMCs, or DNA extracted from either of those sample types. The TCR originated in an older man with acute or convalescent COVID-19. Material: peripheral blood. The chain links TRBV27 with TRBJ1-5; a stretch of 9 junction bases matches TRBD1. The CDR3 reads CASRQQGADQPQHF. The nucleotide sequence is given as TGTGCCAGCAGGCAACAGGGGGCTGATCAGCCCCAGCATTTT.